These T cell receptor beta chains were read from a single sample in a study of blood T cell repertoires in COVID-19. TCRdb keeps only in-frame clones here, not all; method: immunoSEQ multiplex PCR. The sample carries approximately 71,000 clones, roughly 82% recorded once. Sequencing input: peripheral blood. These receptor sequences come from a woman older than 75 with acute or convalescent COVID-19. The CDR3 runs from the conserved cysteine through the conserved F or W. The order of the fields is clone size, CDR3 length, V gene, J gene, D gene, CDR3 protein, CDR3 DNA. A D gene is named only where the DNA matches it firmly. Not all rows give a size; the values are once, few, many and, for expanded clones, a class.

size: -; length: 13; V: TRBV5-4; J: TRBJ2-5; D: -; CDR3: CASSLVAQETQYF; DNA: TGTGCCAGCAGCTTGGTGGCCCAAGAGACCCAGTACTTC
size: -; length: 14; V: TRBV19; J: TRBJ2-1; D: -; CDR3: CASSALLAFHEQFF; DNA: TGTGCCAGTAGTGCCCTCTTAGCGTTCCATGAGCAGTTCTTC
size: -; length: 16; V: TRBV19; J: TRBJ2-1; D: TRBD2; CDR3: CASMPTSGRAENEQFF; DNA: TGTGCCAGCATGCCAACTAGCGGGAGGGCCGAAAATGAGCAGTTCTTC
size: -; length: 15; V: TRBV7-9; J: TRBJ2-2; D: -; CDR3: CASSLGQGSPGELFF; DNA: TGTGCCAGCAGCTTAGGTCAGGGCAGCCCCGGGGAGCTGTTTTTT
size: -; length: 14; V: TRBV18; J: TRBJ2-3; D: TRBD2; CDR3: CASSRGTTTDTQYF; DNA: TGTGCCAGCTCACGAGGGACTACCACAGATACGCAGTATTTT
size: once; length: 16; V: TRBV7-3; J: TRBJ2-1; D: TRBD2; CDR3: CASSPAGLAGYNEQFF; DNA: TGTGCCAGCAGCCCCGCCGGACTAGCGGGATACAATGAGCAGTTCTTC
size: -; length: 15; V: TRBV5-6; J: TRBJ2-1; D: -; CDR3: CASSRRPGSYNEQFF; DNA: TGTGCCAGCAGCAGGCGGCCGGGCTCCTACAATGAGCAGTTCTTC
size: -; length: 12; V: TRBV27; J: TRBJ2-7; D: TRBD1; CDR3: CASRTGGYEQYF; DNA: TGTGCCAGCCGGACAGGGGGGTACGAGCAGTACTTC
size: -; length: 16; V: TRBV19; J: TRBJ1-5; D: TRBD1; CDR3: CASSITQGVRSQPQHF; DNA: TGTGCCAGTAGCATCACACAGGGGGTCCGTAGTCAGCCCCAGCATTTT
size: -; length: 12; V: TRBV3-1/TRBV3-2; J: TRBJ2-5; D: -; CDR3: CASSPGQETQYF; DNA: TGTGCCAGCAGCCCCGGGCAAGAGACCCAGTACTTC
size: -; length: 14; V: TRBV6-5; J: TRBJ1-6; D: -; CDR3: CASRPPGNNSPLHF; DNA: TGTGCCAGCAGACCTCCGGGAAATAATTCACCCCTCCACTTT
size: once; length: 19; V: TRBV21-1; J: TRBJ2-4; D: -; CDR3: CASSSNRDNLKLAKNIQYF; DNA: TGTGCCAGCAGCTCAAACCGGGACAATCTAAAACTAGCCAAAAACATTCAGTACTTC
size: -; length: 15; V: TRBV7-6; J: TRBJ2-1; D: -; CDR3: CASSPPLTAINEQFF; DNA: TGTGCCAGCAGCCCTCCTTTGACAGCGATCAATGAGCAGTTCTTC
size: -; length: 15; V: TRBV29-1; J: TRBJ1-1; D: -; CDR3: CSAAIRGPLNTEAFF; DNA: TGCAGCGCCGCGATCAGGGGTCCCCTGAACACTGAAGCTTTCTTT
size: -; length: 14; V: TRBV10-2; J: TRBJ2-7; D: TRBD1; CDR3: CASSEWGTGEEQYF; DNA: TGCGCCAGCAGTGAGTGGGGGACAGGGGAAGAGCAGTACTTC
size: few; length: 18; V: TRBV19; J: TRBJ1-5; D: -; CDR3: CASSKGPAGGTSNQPQHF; DNA: TGTGCCAGTAGTAAAGGCCCGGCAGGTGGAACTAGCAATCAGCCCCAGCATTTT
size: -; length: 14; V: TRBV6-5; J: TRBJ1-5; D: -; CDR3: CASSSVRAGKPQHF; DNA: TGTGCCAGCAGTTCAGTCCGGGCAGGGAAGCCCCAGCATTTT
size: -; length: 14; V: TRBV4-1; J: TRBJ2-7; D: TRBD2; CDR3: CASSQSGKTYEQYF; DNA: TGCGCCAGCAGCCAGAGCGGGAAAACCTACGAGCAGTACTTC
size: -; length: 14; V: TRBV30; J: TRBJ1-2; D: TRBD1; CDR3: CAWSLGGQEYGYTF; DNA: TGTGCCTGGAGTTTAGGGGGACAGGAGTATGGCTACACCTTC
size: few; length: 11; V: TRBV20-1; J: TRBJ2-3; D: -; CDR3: CSAALGGGQYF; DNA: TGCAGTGCAGCACTAGGCGGAGGGCAGTATTTT
size: few; length: 13; V: TRBV24-1; J: TRBJ1-2; D: -; CDR3: CATSSYREYGYTF; DNA: TGTGCCACCAGTTCCTACAGGGAGTATGGCTACACCTTC
size: -; length: 14; V: TRBV19; J: TRBJ1-4; D: -; CDR3: CASCNSRGIEKLFF; DNA: TGTGCCAGTTGCAACTCCAGGGGTATCGAAAAACTGTTTTTT
size: once; length: 15; V: TRBV7-8; J: TRBJ1-1; D: TRBD1; CDR3: CASSLSGTGKGEAFF; DNA: TGTGCCAGCAGCCTAAGTGGGACAGGGAAGGGTGAAGCTTTCTTT
size: once; length: 17; V: TRBV28; J: TRBJ2-3; D: TRBD2; CDR3: CASSLGPSGTSTDTQYF; DNA: TGTGCCAGCAGCCTAGGCCCTAGCGGAACTAGCACAGATACGCAGTATTTT
size: -; length: 17; V: TRBV19; J: TRBJ1-2; D: TRBD1; CDR3: CASSTPGQGGTNYGYTF; DNA: TGTGCCAGTAGTACACCCGGACAGGGAGGTACTAACTATGGCTACACCTTC
size: -; length: 18; V: TRBV19; J: TRBJ2-1; D: TRBD2; CDR3: CASSIKKGLAGARGEQFF; DNA: TGTGCCAGTAGTATAAAAAAGGGACTAGCGGGAGCCCGGGGTGAGCAGTTCTTC
size: -; length: 15; V: TRBV19; J: TRBJ2-1; D: TRBD2; CDR3: CASSMSAGGRNEQFF; DNA: TGTGCCAGTAGTATGTCGGCGGGAGGGCGCAATGAGCAGTTCTTC
size: few; length: 13; V: TRBV12-3/TRBV12-4; J: TRBJ1-2; D: TRBD1; CDR3: CASSLTGDLGYTF; DNA: TGTGCCAGCAGTTTAACAGGGGATCTTGGCTACACCTTC
size: -; length: 17; V: TRBV19; J: TRBJ2-3; D: -; CDR3: CASSMVRLADSRGTQYF; DNA: TGTGCCAGTAGTATGGTGAGGCTAGCGGACAGTCGGGGTACGCAGTATTTT
size: -; length: 13; V: TRBV10-1; J: TRBJ2-7; D: TRBD2; CDR3: CASSVAGVREQYF; DNA: TGCGCCAGCAGTGTAGCGGGAGTGAGGGAGCAGTACTTC
size: -; length: 17; V: TRBV20-1; J: TRBJ1-6; D: TRBD1; CDR3: CSASNLQGSSYNSPLHF; DNA: TGCAGTGCTAGTAACCTACAGGGGAGCTCCTATAATTCACCCCTCCACTTT
size: -; length: 15; V: TRBV5-6; J: TRBJ2-2; D: TRBD1; CDR3: CASSLEQGRTGELFF; DNA: TGTGCCAGCAGCTTGGAACAGGGGAGAACCGGGGAGCTGTTTTTT
size: -; length: 15; V: TRBV7-9; J: TRBJ2-5; D: TRBD1; CDR3: CASSPRDRGLGTQYF; DNA: TGTGCCAGCAGCCCACGGGACAGGGGGCTTGGGACCCAGTACTTC
size: -; length: 14; V: TRBV28; J: TRBJ2-4; D: -; CDR3: CASTLRVSKNIQYF; DNA: TGTGCCAGTACGCTCAGGGTGTCCAAAAACATTCAGTACTTC
size: -; length: 14; V: TRBV7-2; J: TRBJ2-4; D: TRBD1; CDR3: CASSVDRVANIQYF; DNA: TGTGCCAGCAGCGTGGACAGGGTGGCAAACATTCAGTACTTC
size: -; length: 18; V: TRBV18; J: TRBJ2-3; D: -; CDR3: CASSPLASDPLITDTQYF; DNA: TGTGCCAGCTCACCACTCGCTAGCGACCCCTTAATCACAGATACGCAGTATTTT
size: -; length: 17; V: TRBV4-1; J: TRBJ2-7; D: -; CDR3: CASSQAPAGELSYEQYF; DNA: TGCGCCAGCAGCCAAGCCCCGGCAGGGGAATTGTCCTACGAGCAGTACTTC
size: -; length: 17; V: TRBV5-4; J: TRBJ2-2; D: TRBD2; CDR3: CASSRLAGANAPGELFF; DNA: TGTGCCAGCAGCCGACTAGCGGGAGCGAATGCCCCCGGGGAGCTGTTTTTT